The rows below give T cell receptor beta chains drawn from one sample of a study of beta chain features in type 1 diabetes. Assay used: immunoSEQ multiplex PCR; TCRdb lists only in-frame clones, some missing. The sample consists of around 360,000 clones, 10% to 15% of them appearing once. The sequencing input was naive CD4+ T cells from blood. These receptors were obtained from a young woman with type 1 diabetes. The CDR3 runs from the conserved cysteine through the conserved F or W.

v_call,j_call,cdr3_aa
TRBV7-2,TRBJ2-1,CASSLARGYEQFF
TRBV6-6,TRBJ2-1,CASSRQGASEQFF
TRBV5-1,TRBJ2-1,CASSLERTGVSGNEQFF
TRBV9,TRBJ2-3,CASSVGLTSGNTDTQYF
TRBV5-1,TRBJ2-4,CASSLEGRAGLTDIQYF
TRBV5-4,TRBJ2-2,CASSLSRLNTGELFF
TRBV5-1,TRBJ2-3,CASSLDIEAQYF
TRBV4-3,TRBJ2-4,CASSRGQGAAIQYF
TRBV29-1,TRBJ1-1,CSVDWRGRGTEAFF
TRBV2,TRBJ2-7,CASSRQVDEQYF
TRBV7-2,TRBJ2-5,CASSWGETSVTTQYF
TRBV7-2,TRBJ2-7,CASSLEVPSPDHYEQYF
TRBV13,TRBJ2-7,CASSLTLRQGAYGEQYF
TRBV30,TRBJ2-7,CAWSERDSEQYF
TRBV14,TRBJ1-1,CASSHLTGVRTEAFF
TRBV4-3,TRBJ1-6,CASSQDWDRVDSPLHF
TRBV4-3,TRBJ2-3,CASSQESSGGNTQYF
TRBV5-1,TRBJ1-1,CASSPRQGNTEAFF
TRBV15,TRBJ2-1,CATSLRTSGSRYNEQFF
TRBV11-1,TRBJ2-1,CASSPRAGGSYNEQFF
TRBV4-3,TRBJ2-3,CASSQDRAGTDTQYF
TRBV18,TRBJ2-7,CASSPPGDRYEQYF
TRBV7-8,TRBJ2-1,CASSLYASGSSYEQFF
TRBV5-1,TRBJ2-1,CASSLTGLAGGSSYNEQFF
TRBV7-2,TRBJ2-5,CATERQKAQGTQYF
TRBV5-1,TRBJ2-3,CASSLIGGATDTQYF
TRBV6-5,TRBJ1-6,CASSNTGLGSPLHF
TRBV5-1,TRBJ1-2,CASSSGQRYGYTF
TRBV6-5,TRBJ2-7,CASREQTGSYEQYF
TRBV7-2,TRBJ2-1,CASSLVIQGNEQFF
TRBV7-9,TRBJ2-7,CASSLPGLAAYEQYF
TRBV25-1,TRBJ2-3,CASSGLGLAVDTQYF
TRBV27,TRBJ2-7,CASSLRWGGPEQYF
TRBV4-1,TRBJ1-2,CASSQAGSGYGYTF
TRBV7-9,TRBJ2-2,CASSLGAGGPTGELFF
TRBV2,TRBJ2-1,CASSEGTLVGQFF
TRBV4-2,TRBJ2-1,CASSQELGLYNEQFF
TRBV10-3,TRBJ1-5,CAIGARENQPQHF
TRBV29-1,TRBJ2-7,CSVDSDRNSYEQYF
TRBV27,TRBJ2-7,CASMGQMGYEQYF
TRBV29-1,TRBJ2-7,CSVEAQGSDEQYF
TRBV15,TRBJ2-7,CATSTLDGGNNEQYF
TRBV9,TRBJ1-1,CASSSNRGHTEAFF
TRBV7-7,TRBJ1-4,CASSLRGPDEKLFF
TRBV5-4,TRBJ2-2,CASSSGQTGELFF
TRBV7-2,TRBJ1-5,CASSLFGGQPQHF
TRBV4-2,TRBJ2-3,CASSQDPGTDTQYF
TRBV14,TRBJ1-1,CASSRGALGEAFF
TRBV5-1,TRBJ1-1,CASSLDRMNTEAFF
TRBV11-1,TRBJ2-1,CASSLALGEVNEQFF
TRBV5-4,TRBJ2-1,CASSHTAANEQFF
TRBV5-1,TRBJ2-1,CASRTLATEEQFF
TRBV4-1,TRBJ2-2,CASSQDGLTNTGELFF
TRBV19,TRBJ2-3,CASWERLTDTQYF